The 4 T cell receptor beta chains listed next were all sequenced from one sample in a study of blood T cell repertoires in COVID-19. The method was immunoSEQ multiplex PCR; TCRdb's version includes in-frame clones alone and lacks a portion of them. Of around 100,000 clones detected, under 80% appear once; the ten largest clones hold under 25%. Sequencing was done on a sample of peripheral blood. These receptors were taken from an older man with active or convalescent COVID-19.

The V gene is TRBV18, the J gene TRBJ2-2; 7 bases are a match to TRBD1. This CDR3 is 12 amino acids long. V was clipped by 3 bases and J by 9 bases; unmatched bases: 1. Per germline, CDR1 KGHSH and CDR2 LQKENI. The DNA for the CDR3 is TGTGCCAGCTCACCGACAGGGCGGGAGCTGTTTTTT. Amino acids: CASSPTGRELFF. Using reference TRBV18 and TRBJ2-2 for the parts outside the CDR3, the full variable domain is NAGVMQNPRHLVRRRGQEARLRCSPMKGHSHVYWYRQLPEEGLKFMVYLQKENIIDESGMPKERFSAEFPKEGPSILRIQQVVRGDSAAYFCASSPTGRELFFGEGSRLTVL.

A few counts support this clone. The CDR3, as DNA: TGTGCCAGCAGTGCCATGGACAGTCCTCCAGGCAATCAGCCCCAGCATTTT. Its translation is CASSAMDSPPGNQPQHF. This chain uses TRBV6-1 with TRBJ1-5; maybe TRBD1 (6 bases). The CDR3 sequence is 17 residues long. Germline CDR1 is MNHNS and CDR2 is SASEGT. V was pared by 4 bases and J by 2 bases, with 18 bases between.

This rearrangement joins TRBV29-1 to TRBJ2-1, with 8 bases lining up with TRBD2. Germline assignment: CDR1 SQVTM and CDR2 ANQGSEA. This CDR3 contains 12 residues. The V and J ends lost 3 bases and 10 bases, in that order; junction bases with no gene match: 5. The CDR3 DNA sequence: TGCAGCGTTGATCGAGCGGGAGTCGAGCAGTTCTTC. It translates to CSVDRAGVEQFF.

This clone occurred a few times. This chain uses TRBV6-1 with TRBJ1-2; D unresolved. Trimming left V 2 bases short and J 6 bases short, with 22 bases between. The CDR3 consists of 17 residues. Per the germline V gene, CDR1 is MNHNS and CDR2 is SASEGT. DNA of the CDR3: TGTGCCAGCAGTGAAACCAGTAGCAGTGGAGGGATGCATGGCTACACCTTC. Its protein product is CASSETSSSGGMHGYTF.